Described below is a single T cell receptor beta chain sequence and its context. Authors' processing steps: Reference gene primer amplification yielded estimated nucleated cell counts. Measured with immunoSEQ multiplex PCR; TCRdb has only the in-frame clones, and not every one. D and trimming come from the DNA, and the V and J calls and clone size come from that table. The sample records a few hundred thousand clones, less than 85% being singletons. This entry is derived from a study of blood T cell repertoires in COVID-19. The CDR3 loop spans 15 amino acids. Trimming at V came to 1 base and at J to 4 bases, leaving 5 bases not matched to a gene. Germline assignment: CDR1 SGHVS and CDR2 FNYEAQ.

The source is a woman aged 18 to 35 with acute or convalescent COVID-19. The sequencing sample was made of peripheral blood. This chain links TRBV7-6 with TRBJ2-7; TRBD2 agrees at 9 bases. The CDR3 loop is CASSLDGGGAYEQYF. CDR3 DNA: TGTGCCAGCAGCTTAGACGGCGGGGGGGCGTACGAGCAGTACTTC.